The present T cell receptor (beta chain) was sequenced within a study of OX40 agonist ivuxolimab in advanced cancers. Study details: Patients assigned to dose escalation were diagnosed with hepatocellular carcinoma, melanoma, renal cell or head and neck cancer. In three patients, partial responses were observed, one with hepatocellular carcinoma and two with cutaneous melanoma.

Using immunoSEQ multiplex PCR, the repertoire was profiled, and TCRdb retains in-frame clones only, with some absent. The sample shows some 19,000 clones, 85% to 90% of them seen only once. V dropped 0 bases and J dropped 3 bases, with 9 bases sitting between them. The CDR3 has 15 residues. The germline V gene encodes CDR1 SGHRS and CDR2 YFSETQ. The V gene is TRBV5-1, the J gene TRBJ2-2, with D unclear. The sequenced sample was CD4+ or CD8+ T cells sorted from blood, obtained in a trial of the OX40 agonist ivuxolimab. The TCR was taken from an adult with an advanced solid tumor such as melanoma, head and neck, liver or kidney cancer. The CDR3 bases are TGCGCCAGCAGCTTGGATTCTGGGTACACCGGGGAGCTGTTTTTT. It yields the protein CASSLDSGYTGELFF.